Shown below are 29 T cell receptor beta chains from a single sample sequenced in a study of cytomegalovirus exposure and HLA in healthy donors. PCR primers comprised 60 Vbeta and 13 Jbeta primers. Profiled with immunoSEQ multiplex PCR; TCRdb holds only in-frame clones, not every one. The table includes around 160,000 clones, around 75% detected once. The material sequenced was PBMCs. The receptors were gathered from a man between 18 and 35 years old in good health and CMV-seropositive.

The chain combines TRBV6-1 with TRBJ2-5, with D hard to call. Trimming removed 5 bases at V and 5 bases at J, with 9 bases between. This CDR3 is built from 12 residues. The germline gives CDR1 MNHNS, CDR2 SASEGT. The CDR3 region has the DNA TGTGCCAGCAGTCCCCCCGGTGAGACCCAGTACTTC. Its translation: CASSPPGETQYF.

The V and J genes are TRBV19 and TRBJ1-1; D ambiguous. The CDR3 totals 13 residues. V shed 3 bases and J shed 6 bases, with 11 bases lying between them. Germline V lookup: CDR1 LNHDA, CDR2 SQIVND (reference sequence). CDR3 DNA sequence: TGTGCCAGTAGTATTCCGGGTGAGGCTGAAGCTTTCTTT. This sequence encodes CASSIPGEAEAFF.

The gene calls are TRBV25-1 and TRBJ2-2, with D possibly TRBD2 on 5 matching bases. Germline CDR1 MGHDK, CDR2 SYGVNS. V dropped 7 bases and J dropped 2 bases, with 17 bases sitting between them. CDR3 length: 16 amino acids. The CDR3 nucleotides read TGTGCCAGCACCCCCGGAGGCAGGATCAACACCGGGGAGCTGTTTTTT. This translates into CASTPGGRINTGELFF.

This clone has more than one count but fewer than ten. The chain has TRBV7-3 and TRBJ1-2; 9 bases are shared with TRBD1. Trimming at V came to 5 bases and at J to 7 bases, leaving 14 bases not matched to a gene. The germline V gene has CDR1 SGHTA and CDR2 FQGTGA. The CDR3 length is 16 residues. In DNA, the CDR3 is TGTGCCAGCAGCCTAGGAGGACAGGGGCGAGGAAGTGGCTACACCTTC. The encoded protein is CASSLGGQGRGSGYTF.

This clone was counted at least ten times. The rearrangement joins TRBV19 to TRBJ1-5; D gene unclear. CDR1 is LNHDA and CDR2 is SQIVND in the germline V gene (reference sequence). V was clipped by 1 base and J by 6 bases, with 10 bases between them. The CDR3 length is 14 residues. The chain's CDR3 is CASSIGQLAQPQHF. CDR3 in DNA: TGTGCCAGTAGTATAGGACAATTGGCTCAGCCCCAGCATTTT.

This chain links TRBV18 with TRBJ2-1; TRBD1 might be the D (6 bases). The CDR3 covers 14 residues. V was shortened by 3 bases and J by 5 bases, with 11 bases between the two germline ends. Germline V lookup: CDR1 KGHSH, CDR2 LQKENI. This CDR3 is CASSPIGQHNEQFF. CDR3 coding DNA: TGTGCCAGCTCACCCATCGGACAGCACAATGAGCAGTTCTTC.

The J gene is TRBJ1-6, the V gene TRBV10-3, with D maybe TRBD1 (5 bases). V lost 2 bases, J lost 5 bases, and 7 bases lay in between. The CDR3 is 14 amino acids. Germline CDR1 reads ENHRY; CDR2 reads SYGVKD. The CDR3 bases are TGTGCCATCAGTGAGCAACAGGATAATTCACCCCTCCACTTT. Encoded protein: CAISEQQDNSPLHF.

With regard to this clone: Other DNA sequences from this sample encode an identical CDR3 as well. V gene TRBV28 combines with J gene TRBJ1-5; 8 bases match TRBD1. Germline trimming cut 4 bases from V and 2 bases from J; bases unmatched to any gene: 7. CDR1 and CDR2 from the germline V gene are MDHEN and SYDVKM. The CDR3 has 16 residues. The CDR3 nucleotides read TGTGCCAGCAGTTCACGGACAGGGTACGGCAATCAGCCCCAGCATTTT. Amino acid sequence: CASSSRTGYGNQPQHF. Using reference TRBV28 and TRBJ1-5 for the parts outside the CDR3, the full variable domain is DVKVTQSSRYLVKRTGEKVFLECVQDMDHENMFWYRQDPGLGLRLIYFSYDVKMKEKGDIPEGYSVSREKKERFSLILESASTNQTSMYLCASSSRTGYGNQPQHFGDGTRLSIL.

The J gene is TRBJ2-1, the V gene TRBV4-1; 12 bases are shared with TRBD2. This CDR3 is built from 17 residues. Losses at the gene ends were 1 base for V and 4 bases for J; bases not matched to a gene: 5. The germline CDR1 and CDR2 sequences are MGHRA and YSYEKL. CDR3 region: CASSQVYLAGGYNEQFF. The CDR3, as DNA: TGCGCCAGCAGCCAAGTTTATCTAGCGGGAGGGTACAATGAGCAGTTCTTC.

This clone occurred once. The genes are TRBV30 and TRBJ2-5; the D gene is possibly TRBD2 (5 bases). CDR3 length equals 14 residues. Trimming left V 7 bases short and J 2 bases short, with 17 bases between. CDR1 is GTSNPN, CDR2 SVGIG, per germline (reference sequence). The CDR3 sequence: CASKADLLQETQYF. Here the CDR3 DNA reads TGTGCCTCGAAAGCGGACCTGCTGCAAGAGACCCAGTACTTC.

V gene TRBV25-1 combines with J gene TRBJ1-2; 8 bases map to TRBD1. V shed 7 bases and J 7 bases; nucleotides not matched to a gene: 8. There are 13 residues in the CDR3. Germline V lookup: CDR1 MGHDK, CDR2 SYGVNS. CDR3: CASTYSTGVGYTF. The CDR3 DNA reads TGTGCCAGCACTTACTCGACAGGGGTTGGCTACACCTTC.

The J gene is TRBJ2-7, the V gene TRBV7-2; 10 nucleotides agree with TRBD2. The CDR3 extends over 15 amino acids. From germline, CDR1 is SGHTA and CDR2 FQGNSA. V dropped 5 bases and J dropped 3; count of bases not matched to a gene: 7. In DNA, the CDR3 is TGTGCCAGCAGCAGCTGGACTAGCGGAAACTACGAGCAGTACGTC. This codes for CASSSWTSGNYEQYV.

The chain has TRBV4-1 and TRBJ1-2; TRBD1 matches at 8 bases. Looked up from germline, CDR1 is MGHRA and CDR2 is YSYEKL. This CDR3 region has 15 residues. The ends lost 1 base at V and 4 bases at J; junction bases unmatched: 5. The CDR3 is CASSQVGTGGYGYTF. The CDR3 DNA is TGCGCCAGCAGCCAAGTAGGGACAGGAGGCTATGGCTACACCTTC.

The CDR3 sequence: CASSPVAGQGAEAFF. For the CDR3, the DNA is TGTGCCAGCTCACCAGTAGCAGGACAGGGGGCCGAAGCTTTCTTT. The chain carries TRBV18 and TRBJ1-1; 11 positions match TRBD1. The CDR3 length is 15 residues. The germline V gene encodes CDR1 KGHSH and CDR2 LQKENI. V was pared by 2 bases and J by 8 bases, with 7 bases of the junction left unmatched.

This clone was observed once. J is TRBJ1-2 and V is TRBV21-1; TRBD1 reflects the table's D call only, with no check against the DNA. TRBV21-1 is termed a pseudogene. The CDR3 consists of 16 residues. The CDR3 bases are TGTGCCAGCAGCAAAGCACGTTGGGACAGAGGCTATGGCTACACCTTC. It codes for CASSKARWDRGYGYTF.

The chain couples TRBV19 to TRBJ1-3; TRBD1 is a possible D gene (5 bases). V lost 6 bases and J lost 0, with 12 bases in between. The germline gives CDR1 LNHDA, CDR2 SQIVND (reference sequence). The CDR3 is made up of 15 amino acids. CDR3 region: CASRPDRTSGNTIYF. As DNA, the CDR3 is TGTGCCAGTAGACCAGACAGAACCTCTGGAAACACCATATATTTT.

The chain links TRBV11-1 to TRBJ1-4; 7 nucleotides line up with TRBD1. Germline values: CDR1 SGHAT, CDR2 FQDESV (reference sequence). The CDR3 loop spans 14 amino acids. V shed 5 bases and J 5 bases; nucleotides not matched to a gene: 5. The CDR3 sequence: CASSRQGWNEKLFF. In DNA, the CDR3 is TGTGCCAGCAGCAGACAGGGCTGGAATGAAAAACTGTTTTTT.

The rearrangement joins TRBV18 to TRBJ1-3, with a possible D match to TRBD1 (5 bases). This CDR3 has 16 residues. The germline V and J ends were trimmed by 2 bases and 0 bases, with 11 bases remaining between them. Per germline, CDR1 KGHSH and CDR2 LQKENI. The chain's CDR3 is CASSPVEGRSGNTIYF. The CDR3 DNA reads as TGTGCCAGCTCACCAGTGGAGGGACGCTCTGGAAACACCATATATTTT.

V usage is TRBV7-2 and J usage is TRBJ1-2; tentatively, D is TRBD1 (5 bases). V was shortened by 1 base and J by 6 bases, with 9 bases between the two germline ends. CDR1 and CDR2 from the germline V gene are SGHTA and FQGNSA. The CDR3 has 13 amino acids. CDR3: CASSLGAGNGYTF. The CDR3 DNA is TGTGCCAGCAGCTTAGGGGCAGGGAATGGCTACACCTTC.

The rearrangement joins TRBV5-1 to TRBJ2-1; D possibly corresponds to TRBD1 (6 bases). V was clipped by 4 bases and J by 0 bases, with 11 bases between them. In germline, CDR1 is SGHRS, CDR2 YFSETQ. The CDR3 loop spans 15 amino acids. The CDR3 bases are TGCGCCAGCAGCCTCACAGGGCTCTCCTACAATGAGCAGTTCTTC. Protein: CASSLTGLSYNEQFF.

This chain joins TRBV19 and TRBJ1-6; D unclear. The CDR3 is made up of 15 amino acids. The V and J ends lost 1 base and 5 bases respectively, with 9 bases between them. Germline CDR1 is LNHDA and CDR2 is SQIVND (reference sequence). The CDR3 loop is CASSIGNMNNSPLHF. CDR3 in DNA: TGTGCCAGTAGTATAGGCAACATGAATAATTCACCCCTCCACTTT. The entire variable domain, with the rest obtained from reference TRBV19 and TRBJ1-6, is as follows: DGGITQSPKYLFRKEGQNVTLSCEQNLNHDAMYWYRQDPGQGLRLIYYSQIVNDFQKGDIAEGYSVSREKKESFPLTVTSAQKNPTAFYLCASSIGNMNNSPLHFGNGTRLTVT.

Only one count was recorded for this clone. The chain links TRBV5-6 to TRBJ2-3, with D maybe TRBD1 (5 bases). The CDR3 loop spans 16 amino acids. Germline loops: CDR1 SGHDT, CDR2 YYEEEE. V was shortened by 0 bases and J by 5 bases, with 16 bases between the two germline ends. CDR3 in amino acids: CASSLGAGSKGDTQYF. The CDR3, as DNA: TGTGCCAGCAGCTTGGGGGCAGGGTCGAAAGGAGATACGCAGTATTTT.

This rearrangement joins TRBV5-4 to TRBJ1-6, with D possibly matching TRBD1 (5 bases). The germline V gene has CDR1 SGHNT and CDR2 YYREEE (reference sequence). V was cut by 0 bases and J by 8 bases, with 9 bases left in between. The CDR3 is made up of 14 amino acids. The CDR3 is CASSLVGHHSPLHF. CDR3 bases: TGTGCCAGCAGCTTGGTAGGACACCATTCACCCCTCCACTTT. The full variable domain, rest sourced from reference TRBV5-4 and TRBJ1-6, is ETGVTQSPTHLIKTRGQQVTLRCSSQSGHNTVSWYQQALGQGPQFIFQYYREEENGRGNFPPRFSGLQFPNYSSELNVNALELDDSALYLCASSLVGHHSPLHFGNGTRLTVT.

The CDR3 DNA sequence: TGTGCCAGCAGGGACCGGACAGGGGGGGATCAGCCCCAGCATTTT. It is translated as CASRDRTGGDQPQHF. V is TRBV2 and J is TRBJ1-5, with 10 bases lining up with TRBD1. Trimming at V came to 6 bases and at J to 5 bases, leaving 7 bases not matched to a gene. The CDR3 is 15 amino acids. Germline V gene data show CDR1 as SNHLY and CDR2 as FYNNEI. The variable domain in full, completed from reference TRBV2 and TRBJ1-5, reads EPEVTQTPSHQVTQMGQEVILRCVPISNHLYFYWYRQILGQKVEFLVSFYNNEISEKSEIFDDQFSVERPDGSNFTLKIRSTKLEDSAMYFCASRDRTGGDQPQHFGDGTRLSIL.

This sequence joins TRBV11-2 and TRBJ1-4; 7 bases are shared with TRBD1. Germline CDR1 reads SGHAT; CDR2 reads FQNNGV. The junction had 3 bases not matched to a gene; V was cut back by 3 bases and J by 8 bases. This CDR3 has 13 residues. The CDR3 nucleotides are TGTGCCAGCAGCTTTTACAGGGGAGAAAAACTGTTTTTT. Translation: CASSFYRGEKLFF.

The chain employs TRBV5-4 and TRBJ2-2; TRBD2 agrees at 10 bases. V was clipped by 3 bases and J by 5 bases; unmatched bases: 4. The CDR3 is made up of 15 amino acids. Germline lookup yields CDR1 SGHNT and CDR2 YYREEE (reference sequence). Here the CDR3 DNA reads TGTGCCAGCAGCTCTCTAGCGGGAGTAACCGGGGAGCTGTTTTTT. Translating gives CASSSLAGVTGELFF. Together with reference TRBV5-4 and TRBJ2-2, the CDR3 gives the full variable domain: ETGVTQSPTHLIKTRGQQVTLRCSSQSGHNTVSWYQQALGQGPQFIFQYYREEENGRGNFPPRFSGLQFPNYSSELNVNALELDDSALYLCASSSLAGVTGELFFGEGSRLTVL.

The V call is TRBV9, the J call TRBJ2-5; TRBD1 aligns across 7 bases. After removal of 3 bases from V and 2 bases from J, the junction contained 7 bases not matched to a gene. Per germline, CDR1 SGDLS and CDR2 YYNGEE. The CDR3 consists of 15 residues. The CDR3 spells CASSARQGLQETQYF. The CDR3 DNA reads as TGTGCCAGCAGCGCCCGACAGGGCCTACAAGAGACCCAGTACTTC.

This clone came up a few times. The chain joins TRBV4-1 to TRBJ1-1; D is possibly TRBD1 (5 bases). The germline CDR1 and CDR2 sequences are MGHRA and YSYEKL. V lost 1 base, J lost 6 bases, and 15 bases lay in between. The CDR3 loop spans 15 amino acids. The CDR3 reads CASSQAHQGWSEAFF. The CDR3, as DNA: TGCGCCAGCAGCCAAGCGCATCAGGGATGGTCTGAAGCTTTCTTT.

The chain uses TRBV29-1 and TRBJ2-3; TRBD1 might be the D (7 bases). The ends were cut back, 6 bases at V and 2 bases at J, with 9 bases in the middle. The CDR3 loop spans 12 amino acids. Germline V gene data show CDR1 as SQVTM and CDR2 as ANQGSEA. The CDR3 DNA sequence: TGCAGCGTGGAGGGGGCCACAGATACGCAGTATTTT. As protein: CSVEGATDTQYF.